Here is one TCR beta chain with its context. The data were taken from a study of blood T cell repertoires in COVID-19. Overall study context: The analysed material was cDNA or gDNA that came from T cells, B-cell-depleted T cells, or PBMCs.

Sequencing was performed with immunoSEQ multiplex PCR; in TCRdb, only in-frame clones are kept and a portion is missing. The data hold approximately 430,000 clones, with just over 85% observed a single time. In germline, CDR1 is SGHDT, CDR2 YYEEEE. This CDR3 contains 18 residues. V lost 0 bases, J lost 4 bases, and 9 bases stayed unmatched. Sequenced material: peripheral blood. This receptor was taken from a woman aged 25-40 years with active or convalescent COVID-19. The V call is TRBV5-6, the J call TRBJ1-6, with 8 bases lining up with TRBD1. CDR3 sequence (DNA): TGTGCCAGCAGCTTGGACCGGACAGGGACTGATTATAATTCACCCCTCCACTTT. Protein product: CASSLDRTGTDYNSPLHF. The whole variable domain, remainder taken from reference TRBV5-6 and TRBJ1-6, is DAGVTQSPTHLIKTRGQQVTLRCSPKSGHDTVSWYQQALGQGPQFIFQYYEEEERQRGNFPDRFSGHQFPNYSSELNVNALLLGDSALYLCASSLDRTGTDYNSPLHFGNGTRLTVT.